The T cell receptor (beta chain) described here comes from a study of blood T cell repertoires in COVID-19. In the study overall: The United States, Italy and Spain were the sources of the acute and convalescent COVID-19 samples. PBMCs, B-cell-depleted T cells, or T cells were the source of the cDNA or gDNA that made up the material.

Trimming shortened V by 6 bases and J by 0 bases, and 12 bases separated the two germline ends. CDR1 is MNHNY, CDR2 SVGAGI, per germline (reference sequence). The CDR3 runs 14 residues. Original processing methods: Reference gene primers were amplified, and this amplification served to estimate nucleated cell counts. Clones were sequenced by immunoSEQ multiplex PCR, and TCRdb holds only the in-frame ones, with some missing. D and trimming come from the DNA, and the V and J calls and clone size come from that table. The sample records more than 95,000 clones, around 80% being singletons. Sequenced: peripheral blood. The clonotype originates from a woman between 45 and 65 years old with acute or convalescent COVID-19. The chain carries TRBV6-6 and TRBJ2-7, with D hard to call. The CDR3 loop is CASRYVLSSYEQYF. The DNA for the CDR3 is TGTGCCAGCAGGTACGTCCTGAGCTCCTACGAGCAGTACTTC.